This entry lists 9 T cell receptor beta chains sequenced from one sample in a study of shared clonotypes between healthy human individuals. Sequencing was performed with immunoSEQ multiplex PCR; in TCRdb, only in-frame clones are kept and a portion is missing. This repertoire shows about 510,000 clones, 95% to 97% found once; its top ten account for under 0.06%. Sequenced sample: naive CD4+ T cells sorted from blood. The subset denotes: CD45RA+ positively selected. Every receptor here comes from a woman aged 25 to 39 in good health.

The CDR3 nucleotides read TGTGCCAGCAGCGTAGTTTCGAAAAGCTCCTACAATGAGCAGTTCTTC. It specifies CASSVVSKSSYNEQFF. This chain joins TRBV9 and TRBJ2-1; the D is unclear. The CDR3 extends over 16 amino acids. Germline CDR1 and CDR2: SGDLS and YYNGEE. Trimming took off 0 bases at V and 0 bases at J, with 10 bases between the two ends.

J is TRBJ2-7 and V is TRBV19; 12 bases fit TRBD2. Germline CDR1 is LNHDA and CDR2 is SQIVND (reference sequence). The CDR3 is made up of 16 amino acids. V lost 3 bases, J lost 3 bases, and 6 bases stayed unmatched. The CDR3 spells CASSIRTSGTNYEQYF. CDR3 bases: TGTGCCAGTAGTATCAGGACTAGCGGGACCAACTACGAGCAGTACTTC.

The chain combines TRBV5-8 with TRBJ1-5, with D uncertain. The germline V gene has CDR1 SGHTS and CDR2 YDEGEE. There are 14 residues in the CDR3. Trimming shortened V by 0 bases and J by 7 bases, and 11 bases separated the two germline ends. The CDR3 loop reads CASSLARGSQPQHF. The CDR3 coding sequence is TGTGCCAGCAGCTTGGCCAGAGGAAGCCAGCCCCAGCATTTT.

CDR3 in amino acids: CASSVRDRVIYEQYF. The CDR3 nucleotides are TGTGCCAGCAGCGTCCGCGACAGGGTTATCTACGAGCAGTACTTC. The genes are TRBV7-8 and TRBJ2-7, with 7 bases aligning to TRBD1. This CDR3 has 15 residues. The germline gives CDR1 SGHVS, CDR2 FQNEAQ. V lost 5 bases to trimming and J lost 3 bases; unmatched junction nucleotides: 10.

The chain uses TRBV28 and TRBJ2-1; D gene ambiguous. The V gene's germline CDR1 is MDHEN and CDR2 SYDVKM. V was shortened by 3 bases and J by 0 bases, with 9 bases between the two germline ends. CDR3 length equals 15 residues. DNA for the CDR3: TGTGCCAGCAGTTTTTATCCGAGCTCCTACAATGAGCAGTTCTTC. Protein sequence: CASSFYPSSYNEQFF.

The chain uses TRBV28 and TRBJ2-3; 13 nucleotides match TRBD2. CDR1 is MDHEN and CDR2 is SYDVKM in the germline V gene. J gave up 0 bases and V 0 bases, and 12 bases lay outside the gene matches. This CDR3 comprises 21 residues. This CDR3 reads CASSLWDLRLAGGLSTDTQYF. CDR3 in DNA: TGTGCCAGCAGTTTATGGGACCTAAGACTAGCGGGAGGTTTGAGCACAGATACGCAGTATTTT.

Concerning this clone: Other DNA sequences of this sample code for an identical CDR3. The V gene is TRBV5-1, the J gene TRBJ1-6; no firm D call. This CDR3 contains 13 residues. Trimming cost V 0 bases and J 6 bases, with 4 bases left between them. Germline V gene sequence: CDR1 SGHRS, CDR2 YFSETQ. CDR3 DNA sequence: TGCGCCAGCAGCTTGGGCCCTAATTCACCCCTCCACTTT. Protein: CASSLGPNSPLHF.

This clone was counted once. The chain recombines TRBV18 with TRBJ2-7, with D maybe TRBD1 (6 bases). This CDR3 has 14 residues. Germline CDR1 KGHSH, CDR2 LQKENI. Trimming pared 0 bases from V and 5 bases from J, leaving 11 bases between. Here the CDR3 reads CASSPPTRQDEQYF. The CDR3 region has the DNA TGTGCCAGCTCACCACCGACGAGACAGGACGAGCAGTACTTC.

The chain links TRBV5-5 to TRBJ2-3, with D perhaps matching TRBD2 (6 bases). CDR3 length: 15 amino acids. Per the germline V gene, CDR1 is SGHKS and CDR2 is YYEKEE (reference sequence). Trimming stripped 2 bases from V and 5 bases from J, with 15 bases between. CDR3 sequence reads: CASSFTPWGGDTQYF. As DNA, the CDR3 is TGTGCCAGCAGCTTTACTCCATGGGGAGGAGATACGCAGTATTTT.